The rows below give T cell receptor beta chains drawn from one sample of a study of T cells in Graves' hyperthyroidism and ophthalmopathy. MiXCR, applied by TCRdb to the multiplex PCR reads, yields one record per CDR3 protein. The table has more than 300,000 distinct CDR3 sequences, around a sixth seen once; the top ten hold 40%. Sequencing was performed on blood. Source of these receptors: a man aged 18 to 35 with Graves' ophthalmopathy. The CDR3 runs from the conserved cysteine through the conserved F or W.

V | CDR3
TRBV7-9 | CASSLVAGDNEQFF
TRBV5-1 | CASSRAEGGYTEAFF
TRBV7-9 | CASSLAQDRNEQYF
TRBV10-2 | CASSRDRGSESYEQYF
TRBV18 | CASSPATSFGELFF
TRBV6-1 | CASRRIGGDEQYF
TRBV2 | CASSYAWEQFF
TRBV5-1 | CASSSLAGAFLNTDTQYF
TRBV7-8 | CASSPSGGSTGELFF
TRBV6-2/TRBV6-3 | CASSYSGRGHTGELFF
TRBV2 | CASVGGGETQYF
TRBV6-5 | CASSYSIATNEKLFF
TRBV3-1 | CASSQDPHVNTEAFF
TRBV13 | CASSFRARETQYF
TRBV20-1 | CSARDLRGSEKLFF
TRBV3-1 | CASAPRTHYEQYF
TRBV5-6 | CASSWGRSPDGYTF
TRBV28 | CASSWDGGNSQYF
TRBV28 | CASTMGQGPYEQYF
TRBV7-2 | CASSLSVGTSDEQYF
TRBV27 | CASSLSVRGQGNTGELFF
TRBV5-4 | CASSTPGQGALNTEAFF
TRBV28 | CASRLGTGKLEKLFF
TRBV19 | CASSLPARAGELFF
TRBV12-3/TRBV12-4 | CASSSNQDVNTEAFF
TRBV18 | CASSPARTTDTQYF
TRBV6-2/TRBV6-3 | CASYRGGGNQPQHF
TRBV7-9 | CASTRQGEAFF
TRBV10-3 | CAISESRTRQRNTGELFF
TRBV15 | CATSRDRSNEQFF
TRBV20-1 | CSARVPPPGQGRGQPQHF
TRBV5-1 | CASSPKIGIMPQETQYF
TRBV24-1 | CATSGRQGYEQYF
TRBV7-9 | CASIAIRSKNTEAFF
TRBV12-3/TRBV12-4 | CASSPSGTPRDEQYF
TRBV28 | CAGGTSGQETQYF
TRBV11-2 | CASSFWDAYNEQFF
TRBV29-1 | CSVEAGEAYNEQFF
TRBV12-3/TRBV12-4 | CASSLAPGLAGAYNEQFF
TRBV28 | CASSLFVRSLHSNQPQHF
TRBV28 | CASSNPGTGELFF
TRBV20-1 | CSAAVGGYEQYF
TRBV6-1 | CASSYRGTNTEAFF
TRBV6-1 | CASSEGVPKGGGYTF
TRBV10-3 | CAISESLGGPFHEQYF
TRBV5-1 | CASSSPGASSYNEQFF
TRBV7-2 | CASSPAAGEEETQYF
TRBV5-1 | CASSWGGDNEQFF
TRBV12-3/TRBV12-4 | CASSDNRDSPLHF
TRBV9 | CASSVGTGTEAFF
TRBV7-9 | CASRPKQRDFYNEQFF
TRBV4-1 | CASSQLLGVMAFF
TRBV20-1 | CSASGRTGAPADTQYF
TRBV7-2 | CASSLAWAGMKDGYTF